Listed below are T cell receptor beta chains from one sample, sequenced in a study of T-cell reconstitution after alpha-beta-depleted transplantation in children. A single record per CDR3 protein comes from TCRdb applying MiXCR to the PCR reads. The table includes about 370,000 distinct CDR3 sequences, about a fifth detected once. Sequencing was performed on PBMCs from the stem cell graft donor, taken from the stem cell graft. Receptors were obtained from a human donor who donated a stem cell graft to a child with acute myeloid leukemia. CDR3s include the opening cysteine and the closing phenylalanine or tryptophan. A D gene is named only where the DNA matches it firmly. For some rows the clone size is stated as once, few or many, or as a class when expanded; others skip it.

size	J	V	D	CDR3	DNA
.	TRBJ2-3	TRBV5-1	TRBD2	CASSLSRKGGPDTDTQYF	TGCGCCAGCAGCTTGAGTAGGAAGGGAGGGCCTGACACAGATACGCAGTATTTT
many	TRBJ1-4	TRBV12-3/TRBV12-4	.	CASGKRDNYGKLFF	TGTGCCAGTGGGAAGAGGGACAACTATGGAAAACTGTTTTTT
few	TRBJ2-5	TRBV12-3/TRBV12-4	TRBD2	CASSSGTRKETQYF	TGTGCCAGCAGTTCCGGGACTAGAAAAGAGACCCAGTACTTC
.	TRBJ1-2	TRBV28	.	CASSPPPGAWDYGYTF	TGTGCCAGCAGTCCGCCCCCAGGGGCGTGGGACTATGGCTACACCTTC
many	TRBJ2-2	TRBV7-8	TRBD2	CASSLAEREGYSSTGELFF	TGTGCCAGCAGCTTAGCGGAACGGGAGGGATACTCGAGCACCGGGGAGCTGTTTTTT
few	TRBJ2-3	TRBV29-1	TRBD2	CSVGGGLGTDTQYF	TGCAGCGTCGGAGGGGGACTAGGTACAGATACGCAGTATTTT
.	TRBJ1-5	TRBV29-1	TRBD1	CSVAGQGANQPQHF	TGCAGCGTCGCCGGACAGGGGGCAAACCAGCCCCAGCATTTT
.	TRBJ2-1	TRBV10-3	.	CAISDQQGYEQFF	TGTGCCATCAGTGACCAACAGGGCTATGAGCAGTTCTTC
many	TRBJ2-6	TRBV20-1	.	CSASQTGANVLTF	TGCAGTGCTAGCCAGACTGGGGCCAACGTCCTGACTTTC
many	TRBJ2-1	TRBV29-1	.	CSVEGLAEGLYNEQFF	TGCAGCGTTGAAGGTCTAGCAGAGGGGCTTTACAATGAGCAGTTCTTC
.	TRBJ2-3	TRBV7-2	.	CASSGRARADTQYF	TGTGCCAGCAGTGGGCGGGCTAGAGCAGATACGCAGTATTTT
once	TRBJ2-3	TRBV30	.	CAWSSGFTDTQYF	TGTGCCTGGAGTTCTGGGTTCACAGATACGCAGTATTTT
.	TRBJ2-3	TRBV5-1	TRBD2	CASSLSSGSASTDTQYF	TGCGCCAGCAGCCTGTCTAGCGGGAGCGCTAGCACAGATACGCAGTATTTT
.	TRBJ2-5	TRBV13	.	CASSFPPGETQYF	TGTGCCAGCAGCTTCCCCCCCGGGGAGACCCAGTACTTC
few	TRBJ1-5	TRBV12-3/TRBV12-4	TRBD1	CASSFGGQGSNQPQHF	TGTGCCAGCAGTTTCGGGGGACAGGGGAGCAATCAGCCCCAGCATTTT
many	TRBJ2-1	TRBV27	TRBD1	CASSPGTGGYNEQFF	TGTGCCAGCAGTCCCGGGACAGGGGGCTACAATGAGCAGTTCTTC
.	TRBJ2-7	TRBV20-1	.	CSASLKDSYEQYF	TGCAGTGCTAGCCTGAAGGATTCCTACGAGCAGTACTTC
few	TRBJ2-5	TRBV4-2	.	CASSQELGFQETQYF	TGTGCCAGCAGCCAAGAGTTGGGGTTCCAAGAGACCCAGTACTTC
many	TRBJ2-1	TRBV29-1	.	CSVDVQNEQFF	TGCAGCGTTGACGTCCAGAATGAGCAGTTCTTC
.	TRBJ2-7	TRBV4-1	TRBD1	CASRNEPGQLYEQYF	TGCGCCAGCAGGAACGAACCGGGACAGCTCTACGAGCAGTACTTC
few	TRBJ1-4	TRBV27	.	CASKAGRENEKLFF	TGTGCCAGCAAGGCGGGGAGGGAGAATGAAAAACTGTTTTTT
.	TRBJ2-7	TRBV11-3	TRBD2	CASSSGVAGTYEQYF	TGTGCCAGCAGCTCCGGGGTAGCGGGAACCTACGAGCAGTACTTC
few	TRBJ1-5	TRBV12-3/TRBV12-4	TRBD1	CASSSSGTGVQPQHF	TGTGCCAGCAGTTCATCCGGGACAGGGGTTCAGCCCCAGCATTTT
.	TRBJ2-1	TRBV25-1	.	CASGSPTDEQFF	TGTGCCAGCGGGTCTCCAACGGATGAGCAGTTCTTC
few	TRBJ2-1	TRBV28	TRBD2	CASEAGGSYNEQFF	TGTGCCAGCGAAGCGGGAGGGTCGTACAATGAGCAGTTCTTC
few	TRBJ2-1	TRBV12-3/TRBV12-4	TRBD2	CASSFFTASGVFNEQFF	TGTGCCAGCAGTTTTTTTACCGCTAGCGGGGTGTTCAATGAGCAGTTCTTC
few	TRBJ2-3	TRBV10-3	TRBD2	CAISREALADTQYF	TGTGCCATCTCCCGGGAGGCCCTCGCAGATACGCAGTATTTT
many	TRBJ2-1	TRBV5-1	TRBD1	CASSLRAGGTYNEQFF	TGCGCCAGCAGCTTGCGGGCAGGGGGCACCTACAATGAGCAGTTCTTC
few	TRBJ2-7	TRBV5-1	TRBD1	CASSTGQGGYEQYF	TGCGCCAGCAGCACTGGACAGGGAGGCTACGAGCAGTACTTC
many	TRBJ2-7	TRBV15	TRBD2	CATSRGLAGVGYEQYF	TGTGCCACCAGCAGGGGACTAGCGGGAGTTGGCTACGAGCAGTACTTC
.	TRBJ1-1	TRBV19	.	CASKSNTEAFF	TGTGCCAGTAAAAGCAACACTGAAGCTTTCTTT
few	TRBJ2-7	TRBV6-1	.	CASNIISSYEQYF	TGTGCCAGCAACATTATCAGCTCCTACGAGCAGTACTTC
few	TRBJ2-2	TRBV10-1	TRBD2	CASSNRLAGNTGELFF	TGCGCCAGCAGTAATCGGCTAGCGGGAAACACCGGGGAGCTGTTTTTT
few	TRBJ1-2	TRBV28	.	CASSPRQIPKTSGYTF	TGTGCCAGCAGTCCCCGACAGATACCTAAGACTAGCGGCTACACCTTC
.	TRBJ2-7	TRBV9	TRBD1	CASSVDRAHYEQYF	TGTGCCAGCAGCGTCGACAGGGCCCACTACGAGCAGTACTTC
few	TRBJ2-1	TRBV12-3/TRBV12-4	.	CASSLQDF	TGTGCCAGCAGTTTACAGGACTTC
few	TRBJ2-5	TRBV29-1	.	CSVEDRGRETQYF	TGCAGCGTTGAAGATCGCGGAAGAGAGACCCAGTACTTC
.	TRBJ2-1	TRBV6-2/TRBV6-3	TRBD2	CASSLAGGLSYNEQFF	TGTGCCAGCAGTCTAGCGGGAGGTCTCTCCTACAATGAGCAGTTCTTC
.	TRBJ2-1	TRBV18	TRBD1	CASSPSGTGANEQFF	TGTGCCAGCTCACCTTCCGGGACAGGGGCGAATGAGCAGTTCTTC
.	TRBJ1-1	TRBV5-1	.	CASSLRGRDTEAFF	TGCGCCAGCAGCTTGCGGGGGCGGGACACTGAAGCTTTCTTT
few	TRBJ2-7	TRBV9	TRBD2	CGEGPSSYEQYF	TGTGGGGAGGGCCCCAGCTCCTACGAGCAGTACTTC
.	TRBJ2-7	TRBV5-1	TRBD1	CASSFSHDRDAYEQYF	TGCGCCAGCAGCTTCTCCCATGACAGGGACGCCTACGAGCAGTACTTC
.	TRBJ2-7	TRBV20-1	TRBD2	CSAVLAGEYYEQYF	TGCAGTGCTGTCCTAGCGGGAGAGTACTACGAGCAGTACTTC
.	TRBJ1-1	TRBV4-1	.	CASSQEWGAHGTEAFF	TGCGCCAGCAGCCAAGAATGGGGGGCTCATGGGACTGAAGCTTTCTTT
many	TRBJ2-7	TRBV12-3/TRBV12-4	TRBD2	CASSLGLAVSSYEQYF	TGTGCCAGCAGTCTCGGACTAGCGGTTAGCTCCTACGAGCAGTACTTC
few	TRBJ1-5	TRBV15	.	CATRISNQPQHF	TGTGCCACTCGAATTAGCAATCAGCCCCAGCATTTT
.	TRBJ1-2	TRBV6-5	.	CASSYTGNYGYTF	TGTGCCAGCAGTTACACCGGAAACTATGGCTACACCTTC
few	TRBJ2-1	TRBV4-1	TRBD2	CASSQAHLAGRGNEQFF	TGCGCCAGCAGCCAAGCTCATTTAGCGGGAAGGGGCAATGAGCAGTTCTTC
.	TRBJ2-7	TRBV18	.	CASFGGGHTYEQYF	TGTGCCAGCTTTGGGGGAGGTCATACCTACGAGCAGTACTTC
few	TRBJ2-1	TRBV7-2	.	CASSLSFRGQFF	TGTGCCAGCAGCTTATCATTCAGGGGACAGTTCTTC
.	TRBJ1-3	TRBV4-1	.	CASSQDRGLSGNTIYF	TGCGCCAGCAGCCAAGACAGGGGTCTCTCTGGAAACACCATATATTTT
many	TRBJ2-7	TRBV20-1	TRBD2	CSARDGLAYYEQYF	TGCAGTGCTAGAGACGGACTAGCGTACTACGAGCAGTACTTC
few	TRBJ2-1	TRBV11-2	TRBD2	CASSRPYGTSGKYNEQFF	TGTGCCAGCAGCAGGCCCTACGGGACTAGCGGGAAGTACAATGAGCAGTTCTTC
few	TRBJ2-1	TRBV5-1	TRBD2	CASSLGPLAGVNNEQFF	TGCGCCAGCAGCTTGGGCCCCCTAGCGGGAGTCAACAATGAGCAGTTCTTC
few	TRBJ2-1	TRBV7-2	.	CASSFELGHNEQFF	TGTGCCAGCAGCTTTGAACTTGGACACAATGAGCAGTTCTTC
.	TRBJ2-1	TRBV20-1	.	CSAITGTNNEQFF	TGCAGTGCTATCACCGGTACTAACAATGAGCAGTTCTTC
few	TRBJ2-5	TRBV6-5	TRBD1	CASSSHAGTGGQETQYF	TGTGCCAGCAGTTCCCACGCCGGGACAGGGGGCCAAGAGACCCAGTACTTC
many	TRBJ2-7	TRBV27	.	CASTTGTRGTYEQYF	TGTGCCAGCACTACCGGGACCCGGGGGACCTACGAGCAGTACTTC
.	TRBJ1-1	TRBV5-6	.	CASSFGGRNTEAFF	TGTGCCAGCAGCTTTGGGGGGAGGAACACTGAAGCTTTCTTT
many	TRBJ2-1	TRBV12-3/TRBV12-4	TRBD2	CASSSGLDPYNEQFF	TGTGCCAGCAGTTCAGGACTAGACCCATACAATGAGCAGTTCTTC